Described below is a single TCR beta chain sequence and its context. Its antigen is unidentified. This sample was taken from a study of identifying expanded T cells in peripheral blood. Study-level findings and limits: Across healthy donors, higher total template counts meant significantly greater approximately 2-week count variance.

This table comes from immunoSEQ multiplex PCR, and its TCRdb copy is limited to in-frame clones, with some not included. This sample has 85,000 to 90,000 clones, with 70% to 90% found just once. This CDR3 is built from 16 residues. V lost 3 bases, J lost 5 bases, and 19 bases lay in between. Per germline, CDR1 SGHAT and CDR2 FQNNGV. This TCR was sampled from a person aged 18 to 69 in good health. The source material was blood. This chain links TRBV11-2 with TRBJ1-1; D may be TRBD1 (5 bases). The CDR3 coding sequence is TGTGCCAGCAGCTTCCCGGGACTACCGACGGGTACTGAAGCTTTCTTT. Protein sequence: CASSFPGLPTGTEAFF.